This TCR beta chain was identified during a study of siplizumab effects on memory and regulatory T cells. About this clone: Its antigen is currently unknown. Likely a read error: the CDR3 ends without its conserved phenylalanine or tryptophan.

This CDR3 is 13 amino acids long. Germline V gene lookup returns CDR1 GTSNPN and CDR2 SVGIG (reference sequence). General study points: Naive T cells appeared more diverse than memory cells and seemed to be major alloresponse contributors. Sequences that were alloreactive and traceable to unstimulated CD4+ memory cells were significantly reduced by siplizumab.

The assay was immunoSEQ multiplex PCR, and TCRdb's table has in-frame clones only and misses some. The profile shows about 110,000 clones, roughly 91% of them singletons. The TCR was taken from a human donor in good health. Sequencing was done on a sample of CD4+ T cells sorted from blood. The chain combines TRBV30 with TRBJ1-5, with unresolved D. The CDR3 protein is CAWCVQSNQPQHL. CDR3 nucleotide sequence: TGCGCCTGGTGTGTACAGAGCAATCAGCCCCAGCATCTT.